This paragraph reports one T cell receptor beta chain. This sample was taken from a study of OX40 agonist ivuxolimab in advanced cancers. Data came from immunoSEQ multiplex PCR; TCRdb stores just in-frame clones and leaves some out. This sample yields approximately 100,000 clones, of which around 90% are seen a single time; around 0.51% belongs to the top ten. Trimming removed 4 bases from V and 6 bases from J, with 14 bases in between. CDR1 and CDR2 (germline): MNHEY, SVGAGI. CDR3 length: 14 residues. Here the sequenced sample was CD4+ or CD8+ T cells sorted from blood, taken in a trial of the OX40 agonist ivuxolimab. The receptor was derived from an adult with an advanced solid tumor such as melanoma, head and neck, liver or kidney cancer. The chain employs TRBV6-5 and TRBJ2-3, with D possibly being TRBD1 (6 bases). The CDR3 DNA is TGTGCCAGCAGTTTGCAGGGGAAAGTGGATACGCAGTATTTT. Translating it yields CASSLQGKVDTQYF.